This T cell receptor beta chain was obtained from a study of T cells in localized non-small cell lung cancer. V lost 3 bases and J lost 3, with 6 bases in between. This CDR3 is 12 amino acids long. Germline CDR1 and CDR2: KGHSH and LQKENI. Assay used: immunoSEQ multiplex PCR; TCRdb lists only in-frame clones, some missing. The sample holds about 3,000 clones; approximately 30% are singletons and the top ten take more than 9%. This TCR was recovered from a woman aged 35-70 years with stage I lung adenocarcinoma. The chain employs TRBV18 and TRBJ2-7; no clear D gene. The sample was lung tumor tissue, taken before any cancer treatment. The CDR3 loop reads CASSPGNYEQYF. The CDR3 DNA reads as TGTGCCAGCTCACCCGGTAACTACGAGCAGTACTTC.